The T cell receptor (beta chain) under discussion was sequenced for a study of a mutant IDH1 vaccine in newly diagnosed glioma. Study in general: Initiation of the vaccine course occurred 4-6 weeks after radiotherapy alone, or alongside temozolomide cycles. Week 35 brought visit V12, which was followed by visit V13 at week 47.

This CDR3 is built from 13 residues. V lost 6 bases to trimming and J lost 0 bases, with 6 bases between them. CDR1 and CDR2 (germline): SNHLY, FYNNEI. As concerns this clone: Its antigen is not known.

The data were produced by immunoSEQ multiplex PCR, yet TCRdb's version contains in-frame clones alone and is incomplete. The data hold approximately 30,000 clones, with 80% to 95% observed a single time. Time point here: week 47, end of study. Every vaccine dose comprised 300 ug of mutant IDH1 20-mer peptide plus topical imiquimod. Donors had new WHO grade 3 or 4 IDH1-mutant, ATRX-lost astrocytomas. The chain links TRBV2 to TRBJ1-3; D ambiguous. This TCR came from a woman aged 40 to 55 with glioma. The material was PBMCs, obtained from a glioma patient whose treatment included an IDH1 peptide vaccine. DNA of the CDR3: TGTGCCAGCAGGGGTTACTCTGGAAACACCATATATTTT. Protein: CASRGYSGNTIYF.